These 25 T cell receptor beta chains came from one sample sequenced in a study of blood T cell repertoires in COVID-19. Assay used: immunoSEQ multiplex PCR; TCRdb lists only in-frame clones, some missing. The table has a few hundred thousand clones, around 87% seen once. The sample comprised peripheral blood. The receptors stem from an older woman with COVID-19, enrolled during active disease.

CDR3 region: CASSPRVTGGAIYEQYF. The CDR3 DNA sequence: TGCGCCAGCAGCCCCCGGGTCACAGGGGGAGCGATCTACGAGCAGTACTTC. The chain combines TRBV5-1 with TRBJ2-7; 8 bases align to TRBD1. CDR1 and CDR2 from the germline V gene are SGHRS and YFSETQ. V trimming: 4 bases; J trimming: 3 bases; junction bases outside the gene matches: 15. This CDR3 has 17 residues.

This chain uses TRBV10-3 with TRBJ2-7; D perhaps matches TRBD2 (5 bases). The CDR3 is 13 residues long. V shed 1 base and J shed 5 bases, with 9 bases lying between them. CDR1 and CDR2 from the germline V gene are ENHRY and SYGVKD. The CDR3 loop reads CAISELFGDEQYF. The CDR3 nucleotides are TGTGCCATCAGTGAGTTGTTCGGGGACGAGCAGTACTTC.

The chain has TRBV11-3 and TRBJ2-7; possibly TRBD1 for D (6 bases). V shed 8 bases and J shed 4 bases, with 24 bases lying between them. CDR1 is SGHNT, CDR2 YENEEA, per germline. The length of the CDR3 is 16 residues. The CDR3: CASLGTSAGDGYEQYF. In DNA form, the CDR3 reads TGTGCCAGCTTGGGGACCTCTGCAGGGGATGGGTACGAGCAGTACTTC.

The V and J genes are TRBV12-3 or TRBV12-4 and TRBJ1-2; D unresolved. CDR3 length equals 13 residues. V was clipped by 2 bases and J by 4 bases, with 8 bases between them. This CDR3 reads CASSLSLSYGYTF. The CDR3 coding sequence is TGTGCCAGCAGTTTATCCCTGAGCTATGGCTACACCTTC.

This chain joins TRBV6-2 or TRBV6-3 and TRBJ1-2; D gene unclear. CDR3 size: 14 residues. V shed 2 bases and J shed 4 bases, with 11 bases lying between them. Germline V gene sequence: CDR1 MNHEY, CDR2 SVGEGT. The CDR3 sequence: CASSYDAGSYGYTF. CDR3 nucleotides: TGTGCCAGCAGTTACGATGCAGGAAGCTATGGCTACACCTTC.

The chain has TRBV6-2 or TRBV6-3 and TRBJ1-1; D not certain. Trimming removed 6 bases from V and 8 bases from J, with 19 bases in between. The germline V gene encodes CDR1 MNHEY and CDR2 SVGEGT. This CDR3 contains 14 residues. This CDR3 reads CASSSLMVSREAFF. The CDR3 coding sequence is TGTGCCAGCAGCTCTCTCATGGTTTCGAGGGAAGCTTTCTTT.

V gene TRBV9 combines with J gene TRBJ1-1; D unclear. The CDR3 runs 15 residues. Trimming took 0 bases from V and 4 from J, leaving 13 bases between them. The germline V gene has CDR1 SGDLS and CDR2 YYNGEE. The CDR3: CASSVDYYSATEAFF. The CDR3 nucleotides are TGTGCCAGCAGCGTAGACTATTATTCGGCCACTGAAGCTTTCTTT.

In its sample, this clone was seen once. The rearrangement uses TRBV6-2 or TRBV6-3 and TRBJ1-5; 10 bases agree with TRBD1. CDR1 MNHEY and CDR2 SVGEGT come from the germline V gene. The V and J ends lost 2 bases and 5 bases, in that order; junction bases with no gene match: 6. This CDR3 comprises 16 residues. The chain's CDR3 is CASSYDRTGGDQPQHF. CDR3 DNA sequence: TGTGCCAGCAGTTACGACAGGACAGGGGGGGATCAGCCCCAGCATTTT.

The chain carries TRBV5-4 and TRBJ1-1; D might be TRBD1 (6 bases). Trimming stripped 1 base from V and 1 base from J, with 11 bases between. This CDR3 comprises 15 residues. Germline V lookup: CDR1 SGHNT, CDR2 YYREEE (reference sequence). For the CDR3, the DNA is TGTGCCAGCAGCTTGAGGGCCAGGGGGAACACTGAAGCTTTCTTT. Encoded protein: CASSLRARGNTEAFF.

V is TRBV6-2 or TRBV6-3 and J is TRBJ2-5, with 12 nucleotides matching TRBD2. Germline V gives CDR1 MNHEY, CDR2 SVGEGT. With V trimmed by 4 bases and J by 5 bases, 11 bases remained unmatched. The CDR3 extends over 17 amino acids. The chain's CDR3 is CASSSILAGGLRETQYF. In DNA form, the CDR3 reads TGTGCCAGCAGTTCGATACTAGCGGGGGGACTTAGGGAGACCCAGTACTTC.

The CDR3 DNA sequence: TGTGCCAGCAGCGCACACAAGGGGGAGCTGTTTTTT. This gives the protein CASSAHKGELFF. The V gene is TRBV9, the J gene TRBJ2-2; the D is unclear. V was shortened by 3 bases and J by 8 bases, with 8 bases between the two germline ends. In germline, CDR1 is SGDLS, CDR2 YYNGEE. This CDR3 comprises 12 residues.

Of note for this clone: The same CDR3 can be traced to other DNA sequences in this sample. The chain has TRBV12-3 or TRBV12-4 and TRBJ1-1, with D maybe TRBD1 (5 bases). The CDR3 extends over 12 amino acids. Between the trimmed V and J ends, which lost 4 bases and 4 bases, there was a span of 7 bases. For the CDR3, the DNA is TGTGCCAGCAGTTCCGGGGGCACTGAAGCTTTCTTT. Its translation: CASSSGGTEAFF.

This chain uses TRBV4-1 with TRBJ1-4; perhaps TRBD1 as D (6 bases). The V gene lost 3 bases and the J gene lost 10 bases, with 18 bases spanning the gap. Germline CDR1 and CDR2: MGHRA and YSYEKL. This CDR3 is built from 15 residues. CDR3 sequence: CASSHRAGDEGKLFF. Written as DNA, the CDR3 is TGCGCCAGCAGCCATCGCGCAGGGGACGAAGGAAAACTGTTTTTT.

The chain links TRBV5-8 to TRBJ2-7; tentatively, D is TRBD1 (6 bases). The CDR3 totals 16 residues. In germline, CDR1 is SGHTS, CDR2 YDEGEE. Trimming shortened V by 1 base and J by 2 bases, and 16 bases separated the two germline ends. CDR3 nucleotide sequence: TGTGCCAGCAGCTTGTTTGGAACGGGGACAACCTACGAGCAGTACTTC. Translated: CASSLFGTGTTYEQYF.

J is TRBJ1-1 and V is TRBV18; 7 bases match TRBD1. V lost 6 bases, J lost 5 bases, and 15 bases stayed unmatched. From germline, CDR1 is KGHSH and CDR2 LQKENI. The CDR3 length is 16 residues. Here the CDR3 DNA reads TGTGCCAGCTCGCCTCAACGACAGGGCCGCGGGACTGAAGCTTTCTTT. It codes for CASSPQRQGRGTEAFF.

The gene calls are TRBV19 and TRBJ2-2, with 10 bases aligning to TRBD1. Looked up from germline, CDR1 is LNHDA and CDR2 is SQIVND (reference sequence). CDR3 size: 16 residues. Trimming removed 6 bases from V and 1 base from J; junction bases left unmatched: 5. CDR3 residues: CASSPGQGGNTGELFF. The CDR3 nucleotides read TGTGCCAGTAGCCCAGGACAGGGGGGGAACACCGGGGAGCTGTTTTTT.

The chain couples TRBV6-5 to TRBJ1-2; D possibly corresponds to TRBD1 (6 bases). The CDR3 is made up of 15 amino acids. Trimming took 0 bases from V and 6 from J, leaving 14 bases between them. The germline gives CDR1 MNHEY, CDR2 SVGAGI. CDR3 amino acids: CASSYSKTGLNGYTF. Written as DNA, the CDR3 is TGTGCCAGCAGTTACTCGAAGACAGGTCTTAATGGCTACACCTTC.

DNA of the CDR3: TGTGCCAGCAGCTTAATCCAGGGGGCTCGGTACGAGCAGTACTTC. Its translation is CASSLIQGARYEQYF. This chain links TRBV7-9 with TRBJ2-7, with 8 bases matching TRBD1. The germline CDR1 and CDR2 sequences are SEHNR and FQNEAQ (reference sequence). This CDR3 is built from 15 residues. Unmatched junction bases numbered 7, after V lost 2 bases and J lost 4 bases.

This rearrangement joins TRBV9 to TRBJ2-5; 8 nucleotides agree with TRBD2. Germline V gene lookup returns CDR1 SGDLS and CDR2 YYNGEE. The CDR3 is made up of 14 amino acids. V trimming: 3 bases; J trimming: 2 bases; junction bases outside the gene matches: 3. This CDR3 reads CASSAGGAQETQYF. CDR3 in DNA: TGTGCCAGCAGCGCCGGGGGGGCACAAGAGACCCAGTACTTC.

This rearrangement joins TRBV30 to TRBJ1-5; D gene uncertain. Trimming stripped 4 bases from V and 1 base from J, with 14 bases between. CDR1 GTSNPN and CDR2 SVGIG come from the germline V gene (reference sequence). The CDR3 length is 15 residues. CDR3 amino acids: CAWTNGRLSNQPQHF. In DNA form, the CDR3 reads TGTGCCTGGACGAACGGCAGACTAAGCAATCAGCCCCAGCATTTT.

The chain employs TRBV7-9 and TRBJ2-5; D remains ambiguous. V was shortened by 1 base and J by 2 bases, with 2 bases between the two germline ends. There are 12 residues in the CDR3. CDR1 and CDR2 (germline): SEHNR, FQNEAQ (reference sequence). CDR3 bases: TGTGCCAGCAGCTTAGTACAAGAGACCCAGTACTTC. Its protein is CASSLVQETQYF.

CDR3 nucleotide sequence: TGTGCCAGCGGCAAGGGACAGGGGGTCCAGCCCCAGCATTTT. As protein: CASGKGQGVQPQHF. The gene calls are TRBV6-5 and TRBJ1-5; TRBD1 agrees at 11 bases. CDR3 size: 14 residues. CDR1 and CDR2 from the germline V gene are MNHEY and SVGAGI. J lost 7 bases, V lost 8 bases, and 7 bases had no gene match.

The chain employs TRBV4-3 and TRBJ2-1, with 12 positions matching TRBD1. Unmatched junction bases numbered 8, after V lost 4 bases and J lost 7 bases. Germline V gene lookup returns CDR1 LGHNA and CDR2 YSLEER. The CDR3 is 16 amino acids. The CDR3 loop is CASSRTGQGARNEQFF. The CDR3 DNA sequence: TGCGCCAGCAGCCGGACGGGACAGGGGGCTAGGAATGAGCAGTTCTTC.

The gene calls are TRBV7-2 and TRBJ2-7; 11 nucleotides align to TRBD1. Looked up from germline, CDR1 is SGHTA and CDR2 is FQGNSA. There are 17 residues in the CDR3. V shed 4 bases, J shed 1 base, and the junction held 9 bases outside the gene matches. CDR3 sequence (DNA): TGTGCCAGCAGCTCCGTAACGGGACAGGGGGTTTCCTACGAGCAGTACTTC. It is translated as CASSSVTGQGVSYEQYF.

J is TRBJ1-1 and V is TRBV7-2, with 7 bases aligning to TRBD1. This CDR3 has 13 residues. V was clipped by 9 bases and J by 4 bases; unmatched bases: 8. Germline values: CDR1 SGHTA, CDR2 FQGNSA. CDR3 region: CASKIYRGTEAFF. The CDR3 DNA follows: TGTGCCAGTAAGATATACAGGGGCACTGAAGCTTTCTTT. The complete variable domain, with remaining parts taken from reference TRBV7-2 and TRBJ1-1, reads GAGVSQSPSNKVTEKGKDVELRCDPISGHTALYWYRQSLGQGLEFLIYFQGNSAPDKSGLPSDRFSAERTGGSVSTLTIQRTQQEDSAVYLCASKIYRGTEAFFGQGTRLTVV.